What follows are 13 T cell receptor beta chains derived from one specimen sequenced in a study of cytomegalovirus exposure and HLA in healthy donors. PCR was performed using 60 Vbeta and 13 Jbeta primers. Assay: immunoSEQ multiplex PCR; the TCRdb copy retains only in-frame clones and omits some. This sample has roughly 150,000 clones; approximately 80% occur once, and the top ten carry roughly 3.8%. The specimen sequenced was PBMCs. Receptors were obtained from a male donor in good health and CMV-seronegative.

The V gene is TRBV27, the J gene TRBJ2-6, with 11 bases matching TRBD1. The CDR3 contains 15 residues. The trim removed 6 bases at V and 2 bases at J, leaving 0 bases unmatched. CDR1 and CDR2 from the germline V gene are MNHEY and SMNVEV (reference sequence). CDR3 protein: CASRGQGAGANVLTF. The CDR3 DNA is TGTGCCAGCAGGGGACAGGGGGCTGGGGCCAACGTCCTGACTTTC.

V usage is TRBV13 and J usage is TRBJ2-1; TRBD2 matches at 7 bases. V trimming: 0 bases; J trimming: 7 bases; junction bases outside the gene matches: 6. Germline V CDR1 and CDR2: PRHDT, FYEKMQ (reference sequence). The CDR3 is 15 amino acids. The CDR3 loop reads CASSLGLNSGNEQFF. CDR3 DNA sequence: TGTGCCAGCAGCTTAGGCCTAAATAGCGGGAATGAGCAGTTCTTC.

The chain couples TRBV7-9 to TRBJ2-5, with 8 bases aligning to TRBD1. The CDR3 totals 14 residues. Germline-derived CDR1 and CDR2 are SEHNR and FQNEAQ (reference sequence). Trimming removed 5 bases from V and 3 bases from J; junction bases left unmatched: 5. The CDR3 region is CASSPTGGEETQYF. The CDR3 bases are TGTGCCAGCAGCCCCACAGGGGGAGAAGAGACCCAGTACTTC.

V gene TRBV9 combines with J gene TRBJ2-2, with 11 positions matching TRBD2. V lost 3 bases, J lost 3 bases, and 19 bases stayed unmatched. The CDR3 covers 21 residues. Germline values: CDR1 SGDLS, CDR2 YYNGEE. DNA of the CDR3: TGTGCCAGCAGCGGTCCCCTACAGGGCCTAGCGGGGGGACTATACACCGGGGAGCTGTTTTTT. Translated: CASSGPLQGLAGGLYTGELFF.

The chain uses TRBV7-8 and TRBJ2-1; the match to TRBD2 covers 7 bases. There are 17 residues in the CDR3. CDR1 is SGHVS and CDR2 is FQNEAQ in the germline V gene. V gave up 5 bases and J gave up 5 bases; unmatched junction bases: 15. The CDR3 loop is CASSQPGGGEKDNEQFF. CDR3 coding DNA: TGTGCCAGCAGCCAACCTGGCGGGGGAGAGAAGGACAATGAGCAGTTCTTC.

The V gene is TRBV7-9, the J gene TRBJ2-5; D is possibly TRBD2 (7 bases). This CDR3 contains 15 residues. V was cut by 5 bases and J by 6 bases, with 19 bases left in between. Germline values: CDR1 SEHNR, CDR2 FQNEAQ (reference sequence). The CDR3 spells CASSEGGGLSQTQYF. DNA of the CDR3: TGTGCCAGCAGCGAGGGGGGGGGACTTTCGCAGACCCAGTACTTC.

This chain uses TRBV7-9 with TRBJ2-4, with TRBD2 matching over 8 bases. Losses at the gene ends were 7 bases for V and 12 bases for J; bases not matched to a gene: 8. The CDR3 extends over 12 amino acids. Germline V CDR1 and CDR2: SEHNR, FQNEAQ (reference sequence). Written as DNA, the CDR3 is TGTGCCAGCACCCCGGCGGGAGGCAGTCAGTACTTC. It translates to CASTPAGGSQYF.

V is TRBV5-6 and J is TRBJ1-1, with a possible D match to TRBD1 (5 bases). The CDR3 spans 13 residues. Trimming removed 7 bases at V and 5 bases at J, with 15 bases between. Per germline, CDR1 SGHDT and CDR2 YYEEEE. DNA of the CDR3: TGTGCCAGCCAAATCGGGGGGGTAACTGAAGCTTTCTTT. Protein product: CASQIGGVTEAFF. The full variable domain, its missing parts supplied by reference TRBV5-6 and TRBJ1-1, is DAGVTQSPTHLIKTRGQQVTLRCSPKSGHDTVSWYQQALGQGPQFIFQYYEEEERQRGNFPDRFSGHQFPNYSSELNVNALLLGDSALYLCASQIGGVTEAFFGQGTRLTVV.

This chain uses TRBV18 with TRBJ2-3; D is unresolved. CDR3 length: 13 amino acids. The germline CDR1 and CDR2 sequences are KGHSH and LQKENI. V was clipped by 3 bases and J by 4 bases, with 8 bases between them. Here the CDR3 reads CASSPSNADTQYF. DNA for the CDR3: TGTGCCAGCTCACCTAGTAATGCAGATACGCAGTATTTT.

The CDR3 reads CASSAHPDRYEQYF. The CDR3 DNA reads as TGTGCCAGCAGTGCGCACCCGGACAGATACGAGCAGTACTTC. The chain has TRBV6-5 and TRBJ2-7, with D possibly TRBD1 on 6 matching bases. Trimming removed 5 bases at V and 4 bases at J, with 15 bases between. The CDR3 extends over 14 amino acids. Germline V gene lookup returns CDR1 MNHEY and CDR2 SVGAGI.

This chain connects TRBV7-2 to TRBJ2-5; 10 positions agree with TRBD2. Germline lookup yields CDR1 SGHTA and CDR2 FQGNSA. The CDR3 length is 15 residues. Trimming at V came to 0 bases and at J to 3 bases, leaving 1 base not matched to a gene. The CDR3 DNA sequence: TGTGCCAGCAGCTTAGCTGGACTAGCGGAAGAGACCCAGTACTTC. This gives the protein CASSLAGLAEETQYF.

The CDR3 nucleotides are TGTGCCAGCAGCTCCTGGGGGACTAGCGGGGGTGAGACCCAGTACTTC. This sequence encodes CASSSWGTSGGETQYF. The rearrangement uses TRBV7-9 and TRBJ2-5; 14 bases agree with TRBD2. CDR1 is SEHNR and CDR2 is FQNEAQ in the germline V gene (reference sequence). This CDR3 has 16 amino acids. V was pared by 4 bases and J by 5 bases, with 6 bases of the junction left unmatched. Full variable domain (missing parts from reference TRBV7-9 and TRBJ2-5): DTGVSQNPRHKITKRGQNVTFRCDPISEHNRLYWYRQTLGQGPEFLTYFQNEAQLEKSRLLSDRFSAERPKGSFSTLEIQRTEQGDSAMYLCASSSWGTSGGETQYFGPGTRLLVL.

The chain has TRBV11-2 and TRBJ1-2, with D hard to call. With 1 base removed from V and 5 bases from J, the gap between germline ends came to 8 bases. Germline CDR1 and CDR2: SGHAT and FQNNGV. The CDR3 is 13 amino acids. The CDR3, as DNA: TGTGCCAGCAGCTTAGTTGGCCTGTATGGCTACACCTTC. This codes for CASSLVGLYGYTF.